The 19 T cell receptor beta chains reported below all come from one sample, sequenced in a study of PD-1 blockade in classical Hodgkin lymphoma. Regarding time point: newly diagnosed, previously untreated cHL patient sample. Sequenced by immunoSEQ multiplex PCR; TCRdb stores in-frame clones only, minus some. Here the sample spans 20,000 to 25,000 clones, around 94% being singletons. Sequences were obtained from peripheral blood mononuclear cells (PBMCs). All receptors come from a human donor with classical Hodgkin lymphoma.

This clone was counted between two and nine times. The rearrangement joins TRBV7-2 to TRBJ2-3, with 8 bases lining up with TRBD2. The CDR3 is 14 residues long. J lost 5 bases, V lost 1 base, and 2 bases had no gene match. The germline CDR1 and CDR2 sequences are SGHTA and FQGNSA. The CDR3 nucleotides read TGTGCCAGCAGCTTAGGCGGGGGGAAAGATACGCAGTATTTT. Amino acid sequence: CASSLGGGKDTQYF.

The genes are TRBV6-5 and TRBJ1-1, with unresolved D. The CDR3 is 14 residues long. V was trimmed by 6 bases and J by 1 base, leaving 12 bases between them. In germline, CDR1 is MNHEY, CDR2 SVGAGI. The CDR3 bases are TGTGCCAGCAGCCCCGGACGCACGAACACTGAAGCTTTCTTT. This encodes CASSPGRTNTEAFF.

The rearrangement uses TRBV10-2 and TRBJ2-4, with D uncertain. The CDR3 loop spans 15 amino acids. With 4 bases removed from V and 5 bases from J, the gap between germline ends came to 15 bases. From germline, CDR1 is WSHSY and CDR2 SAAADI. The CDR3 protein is CASSVDNSIQNIQYF. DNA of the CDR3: TGCGCCAGCAGTGTAGATAACTCTATTCAAAACATTCAGTACTTC.

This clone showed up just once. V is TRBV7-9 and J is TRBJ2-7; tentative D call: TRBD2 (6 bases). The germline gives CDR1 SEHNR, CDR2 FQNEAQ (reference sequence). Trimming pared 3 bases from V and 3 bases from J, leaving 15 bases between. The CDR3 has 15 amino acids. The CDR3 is CASSFSPGLRYEQYF. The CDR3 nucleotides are TGTGCCAGCAGCTTCTCCCCGGGACTCCGCTACGAGCAGTACTTC. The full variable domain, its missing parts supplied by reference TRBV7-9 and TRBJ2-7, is DTGVSQNPRHKITKRGQNVTFRCDPISEHNRLYWYRQTLGQGPEFLTYFQNEAQLEKSRLLSDRFSAERPKGSFSTLEIQRTEQGDSAMYLCASSFSPGLRYEQYFGPGTRLTVT.

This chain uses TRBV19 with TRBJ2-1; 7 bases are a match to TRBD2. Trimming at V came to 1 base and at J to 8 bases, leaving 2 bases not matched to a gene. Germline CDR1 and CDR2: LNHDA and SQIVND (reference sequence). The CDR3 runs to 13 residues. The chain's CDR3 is CASSIGEGYEQFF. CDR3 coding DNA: TGTGCCAGTAGTATAGGGGAGGGCTATGAGCAGTTCTTC.

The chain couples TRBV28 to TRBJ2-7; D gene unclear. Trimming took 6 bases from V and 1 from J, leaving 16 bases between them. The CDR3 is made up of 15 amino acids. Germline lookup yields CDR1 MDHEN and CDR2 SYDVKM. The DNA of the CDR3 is TGTGCCAGCAGCCGAATGGTCCTAGGTTCCTACGAGCAGTACTTC. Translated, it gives CASSRMVLGSYEQYF.

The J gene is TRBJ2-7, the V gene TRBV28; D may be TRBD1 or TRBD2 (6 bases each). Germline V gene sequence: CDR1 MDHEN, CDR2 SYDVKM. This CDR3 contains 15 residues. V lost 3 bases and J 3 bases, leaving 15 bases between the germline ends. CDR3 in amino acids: CASSLATGGGYEQYF. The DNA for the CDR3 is TGTGCCAGCAGTTTGGCTACCGGGGGCGGCTACGAGCAGTACTTC. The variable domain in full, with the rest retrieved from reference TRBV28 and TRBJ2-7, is DVKVTQSSRYLVKRTGEKVFLECVQDMDHENMFWYRQDPGLGLRLIYFSYDVKMKEKGDIPEGYSVSREKKERFSLILESASTNQTSMYLCASSLATGGGYEQYFGPGTRLTVT.

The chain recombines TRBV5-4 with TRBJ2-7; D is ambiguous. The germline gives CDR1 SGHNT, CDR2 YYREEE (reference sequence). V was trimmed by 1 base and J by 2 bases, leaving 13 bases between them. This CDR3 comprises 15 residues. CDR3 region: CASSLNSVTAYEQYF. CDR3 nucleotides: TGTGCCAGCAGCTTGAACTCGGTGACCGCCTACGAGCAGTACTTC.

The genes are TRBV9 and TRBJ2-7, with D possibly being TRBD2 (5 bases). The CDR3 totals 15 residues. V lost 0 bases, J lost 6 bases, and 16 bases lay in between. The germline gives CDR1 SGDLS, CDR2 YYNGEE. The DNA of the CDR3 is TGTGCCAGCAGCGTAGGGAAGGGTCTAAGCGGCGAGCAGTACTTC. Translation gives CASSVGKGLSGEQYF. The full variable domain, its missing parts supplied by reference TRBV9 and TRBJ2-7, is DSGVTQTPKHLITATGQRVTLRCSPRSGDLSVYWYQQSLDQGLQFLIQYYNGEERAKGNILERFSAQQFPDLHSELNLSSLELGDSALYFCASSVGKGLSGEQYFGPGTRLTVT.

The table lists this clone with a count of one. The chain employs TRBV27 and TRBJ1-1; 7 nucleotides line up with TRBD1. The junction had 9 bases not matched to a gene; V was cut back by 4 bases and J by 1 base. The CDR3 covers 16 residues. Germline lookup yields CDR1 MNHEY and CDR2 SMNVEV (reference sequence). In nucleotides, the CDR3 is TGTGCCAGCAGTTGGGGGAGGGGACAGAAGAACACTGAAGCTTTCTTT. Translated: CASSWGRGQKNTEAFF.

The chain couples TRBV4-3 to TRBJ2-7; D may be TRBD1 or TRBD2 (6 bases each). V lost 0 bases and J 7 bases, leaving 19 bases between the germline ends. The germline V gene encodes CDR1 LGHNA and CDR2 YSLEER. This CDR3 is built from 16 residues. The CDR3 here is CASSQDWGAGAKEQYF. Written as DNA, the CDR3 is TGCGCCAGCAGCCAAGATTGGGGGGCAGGGGCGAAAGAGCAGTACTTC.

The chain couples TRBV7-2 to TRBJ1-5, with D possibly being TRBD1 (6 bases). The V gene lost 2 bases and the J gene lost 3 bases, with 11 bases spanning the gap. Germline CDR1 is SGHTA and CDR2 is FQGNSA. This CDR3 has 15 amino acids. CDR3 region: CASSLRYRDNQPQHF. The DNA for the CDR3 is TGTGCCAGCAGCTTAAGATACAGGGACAATCAGCCCCAGCATTTT.

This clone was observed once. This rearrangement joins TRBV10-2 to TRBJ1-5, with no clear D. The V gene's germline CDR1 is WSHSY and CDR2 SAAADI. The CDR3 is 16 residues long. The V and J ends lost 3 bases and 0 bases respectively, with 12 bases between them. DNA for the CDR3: TGCGCCAGCAGTGAAAACCCAGTGTATAGCAATCAGCCCCAGCATTTT. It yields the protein CASSENPVYSNQPQHF.

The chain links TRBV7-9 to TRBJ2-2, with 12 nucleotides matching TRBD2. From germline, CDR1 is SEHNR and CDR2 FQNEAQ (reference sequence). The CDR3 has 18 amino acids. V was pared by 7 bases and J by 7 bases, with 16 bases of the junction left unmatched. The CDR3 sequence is CASTPSALLAGGFGELFF. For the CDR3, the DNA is TGTGCCAGCACCCCATCGGCTCTACTAGCGGGAGGCTTCGGGGAGCTGTTTTTT.

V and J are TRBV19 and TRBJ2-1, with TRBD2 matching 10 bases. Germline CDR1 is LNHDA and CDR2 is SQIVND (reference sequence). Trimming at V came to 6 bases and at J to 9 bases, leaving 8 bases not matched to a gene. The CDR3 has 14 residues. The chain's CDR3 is CASRASGSNGEQFF. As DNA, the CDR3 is TGTGCCAGTAGGGCTAGCGGGAGTAACGGTGAGCAGTTCTTC.

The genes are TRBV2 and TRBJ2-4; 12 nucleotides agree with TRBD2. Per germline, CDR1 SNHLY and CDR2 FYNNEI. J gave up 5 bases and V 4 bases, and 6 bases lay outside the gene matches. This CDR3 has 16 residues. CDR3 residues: CASSGTSGGRENIQYF. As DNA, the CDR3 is TGTGCCAGCAGTGGTACTAGCGGGGGGAGGGAAAACATTCAGTACTTC.

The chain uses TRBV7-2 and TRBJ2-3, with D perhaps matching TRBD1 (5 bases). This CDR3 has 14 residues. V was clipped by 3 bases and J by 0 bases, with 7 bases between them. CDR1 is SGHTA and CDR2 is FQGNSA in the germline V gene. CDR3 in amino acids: CASSFRTSTDTQYF. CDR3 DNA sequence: TGTGCCAGCAGCTTCCGGACAAGCACAGATACGCAGTATTTT.

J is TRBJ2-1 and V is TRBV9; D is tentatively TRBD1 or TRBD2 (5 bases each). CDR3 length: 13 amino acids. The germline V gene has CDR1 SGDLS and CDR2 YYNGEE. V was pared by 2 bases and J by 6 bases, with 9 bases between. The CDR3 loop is CASSVSGTNEQFF. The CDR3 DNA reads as TGTGCCAGCAGCGTGTCGGGGACCAATGAGCAGTTCTTC.

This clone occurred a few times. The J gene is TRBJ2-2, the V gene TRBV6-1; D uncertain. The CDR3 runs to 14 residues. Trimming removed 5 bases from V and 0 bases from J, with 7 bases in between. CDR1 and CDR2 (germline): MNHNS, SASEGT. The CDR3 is CASSSGTNTGELFF. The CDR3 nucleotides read TGTGCCAGCAGTTCTGGGACGAACACCGGGGAGCTGTTTTTT.